Shown below are 7 T cell receptor beta chains from a single sample sequenced in a study of T cells in women clearing cervical HPV infection. Measured with immunoSEQ multiplex PCR; TCRdb has only the in-frame clones, and not every one. Its table lists 34,000 or so clones. The source material was blood buffy coat. The receptors originated from a woman between 18 and 75 years old with a cervical HPV16 infection that either progressed to CIN3+ or cleared (not recorded which).

Details on this clone: Read coverage stops 3 residues before the CDR3 terminus; the germline J gene supplies the remainder. The chain employs TRBV7-2 and TRBJ1-5, with 8 nucleotides matching TRBD1. CDR1 is SGHTA, CDR2 FQGNSA, per germline. The CDR3 is 14 amino acids. The junction had 0 bases not matched to a gene; V was cut back by 3 bases and J by 2 bases. The sequenced part of the CDR3 DNA is TGTGCCAGCAGCTTGGGACAGGGCAATCAGCCC. As protein: CASSLGQGNQP. The full CDR3 sequence reads CASSLGQGNQPQHF.

By frequency, this clone is medium-sized. The CDR3 is cut off 3 residues early in the read; its end comes from the germline J gene. The gene calls are TRBV18 and TRBJ2-2, with D perhaps matching TRBD1 (5 bases). The CDR3 contains 16 residues. The V and J ends lost 3 bases and 5 bases respectively, with 16 bases between them. Germline V gives CDR1 KGHSH, CDR2 LQKENI. Partial CDR3 DNA: TGTGCCAGCTCACCGTATGGGCAGGGAAGGACCGGGGAG. It encodes CASSPYGQGRTGE. The complete CDR3 sequence is CASSPYGQGRTGELFF.

As for this clone: The CDR3 end lies 3 residues beyond the end of the read and is filled in from the germline J gene. The V and J genes are TRBV20-1 and TRBJ2-4, with TRBD2 matching 11 bases. CDR3 length: 14 residues. V was clipped by 3 bases and J by 9 bases; unmatched bases: 7. Germline assignment: CDR1 DFQATT and CDR2 SNEGSKA (reference sequence). The CDR3 reads CSARGLAEFAIQYF. The CDR3 DNA, read in part, is TGCAGTGCTAGGGGACTAGCGGAATTTGCCATT.

This CDR3 reads CASSMTGRDSQPQYF. The covered CDR3 bases are TGTGCCAGTAGTATGACTGGCAGGGACAGTCAGCCG. V usage is TRBV19 and J usage is TRBJ2-3, with 7 bases that match TRBD1. Read data end 3 residues before the CDR3 end; the end is taken from the germline J gene. The CDR3 sequence is 15 residues long. CDR1 is LNHDA and CDR2 is SQIVND in the germline V gene (reference sequence). Full variable domain (remainder filled in from reference TRBV19 and TRBJ2-3): DGGITQSPKYLFRKEGQNVTLSCEQNLNHDAMYWYRQDPGQGLRLIYYSQIVNDFQKGDIAEGYSVSREKKESFPLTVTSAQKNPTAFYLCASSMTGRDSQPQYFGPGTRLTVL.

In regard to this clone: The read is 3 residues too short to cover the CDR3 end, so that end is filled in from the germline J gene. This sequence joins TRBV19 and TRBJ1-2, with 9 bases aligning to TRBD1. J gave up 7 bases and V 3 bases, and 6 bases lay outside the gene matches. The CDR3 is made up of 14 amino acids. Germline lookup yields CDR1 LNHDA and CDR2 SQIVND (reference sequence). CDR3 bases read: TGTGCCAGTAGTATCGAGGGACAGGGAGGTGGC. Translated: CASSIEGQGGG. The CDR3, in full, reads CASSIEGQGGGYTF.

In regard to this clone: The read halts 3 residues ahead of the CDR3 end, with the missing end drawn from the germline J gene. The chain employs TRBV7-2 and TRBJ1-2, with a possible D match to TRBD1 (6 bases). The germline CDR1 and CDR2 sequences are SGHTA and FQGNSA. The CDR3 is 15 amino acids. Trimming took 5 bases from V and 0 from J, leaving 13 bases between them. The CDR3 here is CASSLDRNTNYGYTF. Incomplete CDR3 DNA: TGTGCCAGCAGCCTCGACAGGAACACTAACTATGGC.

The CDR3 protein is CSAASGQGANGNSPLHF. CDR3 DNA, as far as it was read: TGCAGTGCTGCCTCGGGACAGGGGGCCAACGGGAATTCACCC. The J gene is TRBJ1-6, the V gene TRBV20-1; 12 bases are a match to TRBD1. The read ends 3 residues before the CDR3 terminus; that terminus is restored from the germline J gene. The germline gives CDR1 DFQATT, CDR2 SNEGSKA (reference sequence). With V trimmed by 5 bases and J by 7 bases, 12 bases remained unmatched. The CDR3 runs to 17 residues.